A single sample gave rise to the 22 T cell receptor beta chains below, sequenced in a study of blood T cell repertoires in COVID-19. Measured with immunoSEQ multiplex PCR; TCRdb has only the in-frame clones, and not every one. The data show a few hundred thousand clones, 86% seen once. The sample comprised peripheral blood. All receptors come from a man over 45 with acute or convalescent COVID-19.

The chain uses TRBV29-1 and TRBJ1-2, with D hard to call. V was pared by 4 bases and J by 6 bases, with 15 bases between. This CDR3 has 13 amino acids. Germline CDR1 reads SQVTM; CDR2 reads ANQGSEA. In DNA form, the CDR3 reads TGCAGCGTTGCTCCGAAGTACTATCATGGCTACACCTTC. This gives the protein CSVAPKYYHGYTF.

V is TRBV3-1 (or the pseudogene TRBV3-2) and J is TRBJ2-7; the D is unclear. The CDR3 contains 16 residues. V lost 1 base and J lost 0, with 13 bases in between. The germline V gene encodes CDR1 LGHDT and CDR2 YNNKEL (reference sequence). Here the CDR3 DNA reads TGTGCCAGCAGCCAAGGCTCAGGCTTAAGCTCCTACGAGCAGTACTTC. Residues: CASSQGSGLSSYEQYF.

The CDR3 here is CASSGRSRIHEQFF. CDR3 nucleotides: TGTGCCAGCAGCGGTCGGAGCAGAATCCATGAGCAGTTCTTC. This chain joins TRBV5-5 and TRBJ2-1; unclear D gene. CDR1 and CDR2 from the germline V gene are SGHKS and YYEKEE (reference sequence). Trimming left V 4 bases short and J 8 bases short, with 16 bases between. The CDR3 is made up of 14 amino acids.

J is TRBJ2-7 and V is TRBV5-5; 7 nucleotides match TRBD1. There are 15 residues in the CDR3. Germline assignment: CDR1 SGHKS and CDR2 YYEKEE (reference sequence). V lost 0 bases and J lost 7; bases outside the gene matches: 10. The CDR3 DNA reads TGTGCCAGCAGCTTGGGACACAGGGGCTGGTATGAGCAGTACTTC. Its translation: CASSLGHRGWYEQYF.

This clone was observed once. The CDR3 bases are TGTGCCAGCAGTTCGTTGACAGGGGTACAGCCCCAGCATTTT. Its protein is CASSSLTGVQPQHF. V and J are TRBV27 and TRBJ1-5, with 8 bases matching TRBD1. Per germline, CDR1 MNHEY and CDR2 SMNVEV (reference sequence). Losses at the gene ends were 4 bases for V and 7 bases for J; bases not matched to a gene: 6. This CDR3 comprises 14 residues.

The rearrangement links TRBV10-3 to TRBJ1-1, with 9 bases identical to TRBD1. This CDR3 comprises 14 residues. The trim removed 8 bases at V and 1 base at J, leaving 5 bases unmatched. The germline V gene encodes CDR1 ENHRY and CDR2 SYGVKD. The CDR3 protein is CAIRRQGENTEAFF. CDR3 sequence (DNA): TGTGCCATCCGGCGACAGGGGGAGAACACTGAAGCTTTCTTT.

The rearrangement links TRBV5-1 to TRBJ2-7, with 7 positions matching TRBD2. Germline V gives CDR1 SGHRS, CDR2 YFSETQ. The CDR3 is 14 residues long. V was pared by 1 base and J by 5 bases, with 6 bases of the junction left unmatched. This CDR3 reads CASSLFEGGNEQYF. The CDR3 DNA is TGCGCCAGCAGCTTGTTTGAGGGAGGGAACGAGCAGTACTTC.

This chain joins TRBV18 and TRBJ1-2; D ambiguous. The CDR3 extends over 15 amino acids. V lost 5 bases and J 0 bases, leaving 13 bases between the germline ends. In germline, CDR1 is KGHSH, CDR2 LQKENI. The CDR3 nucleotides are TGTGCCAGCTCATTCTTGGGGAGAACTAACTATGGCTACACCTTC. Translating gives CASSFLGRTNYGYTF.

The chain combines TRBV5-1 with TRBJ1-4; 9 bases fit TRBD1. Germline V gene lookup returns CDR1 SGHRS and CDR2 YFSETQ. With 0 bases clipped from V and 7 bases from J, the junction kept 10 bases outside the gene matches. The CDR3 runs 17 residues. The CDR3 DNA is TGCGCCAGCAGCTTGGGTGTGGACAGGGGCCTTGGTGAAAAACTGTTTTTT. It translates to CASSLGVDRGLGEKLFF.

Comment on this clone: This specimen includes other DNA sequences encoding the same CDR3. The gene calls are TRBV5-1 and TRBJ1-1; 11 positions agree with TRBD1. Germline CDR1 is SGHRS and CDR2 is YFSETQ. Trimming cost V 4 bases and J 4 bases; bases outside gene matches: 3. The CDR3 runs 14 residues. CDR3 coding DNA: TGCGCCAGCAGCCCCGGGACAGGGGGCACTGAAGCTTTCTTT. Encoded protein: CASSPGTGGTEAFF.

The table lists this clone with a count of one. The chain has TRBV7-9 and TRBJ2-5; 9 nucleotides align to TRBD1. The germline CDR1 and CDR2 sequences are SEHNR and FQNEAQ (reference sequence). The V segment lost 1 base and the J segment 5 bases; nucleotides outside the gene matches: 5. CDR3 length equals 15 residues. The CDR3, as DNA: TGTGCCAGCAGCTTAGGGGACAGGGATAGGGAGACCCAGTACTTC. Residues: CASSLGDRDRETQYF.

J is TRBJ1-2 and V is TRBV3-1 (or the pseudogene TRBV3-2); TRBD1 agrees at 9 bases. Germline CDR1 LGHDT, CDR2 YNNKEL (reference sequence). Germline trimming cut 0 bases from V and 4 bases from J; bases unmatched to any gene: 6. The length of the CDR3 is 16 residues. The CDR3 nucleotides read TGTGCCAGCAGCCAAGATTATGGGACAGGGCCCTATGGCTACACCTTC. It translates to CASSQDYGTGPYGYTF.

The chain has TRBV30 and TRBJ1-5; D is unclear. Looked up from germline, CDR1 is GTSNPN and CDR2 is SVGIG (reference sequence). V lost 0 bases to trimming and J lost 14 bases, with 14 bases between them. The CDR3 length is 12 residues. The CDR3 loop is CAWSVRGLSKHF. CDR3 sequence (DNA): TGTGCCTGGAGTGTTCGAGGTCTTTCCAAGCATTTT.

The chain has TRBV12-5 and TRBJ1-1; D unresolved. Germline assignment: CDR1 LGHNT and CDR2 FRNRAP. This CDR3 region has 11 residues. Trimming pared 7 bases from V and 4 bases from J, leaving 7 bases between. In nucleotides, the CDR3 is TGTGCTAGTGCTCGGGTCACTGAAGCTTTCTTT. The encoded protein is CASARVTEAFF.

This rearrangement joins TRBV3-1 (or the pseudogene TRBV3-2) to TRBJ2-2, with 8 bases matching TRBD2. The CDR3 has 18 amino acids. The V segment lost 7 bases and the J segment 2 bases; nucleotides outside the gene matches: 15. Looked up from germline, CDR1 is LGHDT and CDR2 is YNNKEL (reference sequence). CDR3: CASTSMRWRGDNTGELFF. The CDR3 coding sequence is TGTGCCAGCACCTCGATGCGTTGGCGGGGGGATAACACCGGGGAGCTGTTTTTT.

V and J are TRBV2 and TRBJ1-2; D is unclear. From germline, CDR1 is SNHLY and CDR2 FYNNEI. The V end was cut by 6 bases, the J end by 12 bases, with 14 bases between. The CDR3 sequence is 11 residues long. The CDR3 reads CASRGPLSNTF. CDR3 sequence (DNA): TGTGCCAGCAGGGGCCCCCTCTCCAACACCTTC.

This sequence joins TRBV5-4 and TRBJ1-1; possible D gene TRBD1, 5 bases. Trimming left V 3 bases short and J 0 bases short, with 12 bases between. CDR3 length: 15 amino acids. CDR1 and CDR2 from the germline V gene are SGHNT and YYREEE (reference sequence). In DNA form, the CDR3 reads TGTGCCAGCAGCTCCCGGGGGAGGGTGAACACTGAAGCTTTCTTT. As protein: CASSSRGRVNTEAFF.

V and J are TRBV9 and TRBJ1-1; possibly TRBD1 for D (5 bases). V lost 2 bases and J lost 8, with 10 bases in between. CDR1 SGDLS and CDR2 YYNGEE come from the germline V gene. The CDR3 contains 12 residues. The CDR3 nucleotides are TGTGCCAGCAGCGTTTCTACAGGAGAAGCTTTCTTT. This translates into CASSVSTGEAFF.

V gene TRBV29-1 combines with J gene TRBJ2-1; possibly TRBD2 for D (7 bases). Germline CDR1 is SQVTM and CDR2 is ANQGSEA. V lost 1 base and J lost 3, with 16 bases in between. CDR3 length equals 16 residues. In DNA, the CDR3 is TGCAGCGTTGAAGGGGGAGGGGGTTTCCTCTACAATGAGCAGTTCTTC. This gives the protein CSVEGGGGFLYNEQFF.

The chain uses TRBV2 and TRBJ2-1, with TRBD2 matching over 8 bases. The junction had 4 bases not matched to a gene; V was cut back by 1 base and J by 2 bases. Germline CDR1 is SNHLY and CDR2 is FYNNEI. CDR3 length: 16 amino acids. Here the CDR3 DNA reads TGTGCCAGCAGTGAAGGGGCTAGCGGGCCCTACAATGAGCAGTTCTTC. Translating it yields CASSEGASGPYNEQFF.

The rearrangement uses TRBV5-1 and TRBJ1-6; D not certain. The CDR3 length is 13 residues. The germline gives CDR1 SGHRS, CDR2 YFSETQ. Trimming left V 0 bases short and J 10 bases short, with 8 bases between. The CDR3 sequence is CASSLVELSPLHF. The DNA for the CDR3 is TGCGCCAGCAGCTTGGTAGAGTTGTCACCCCTCCACTTT.

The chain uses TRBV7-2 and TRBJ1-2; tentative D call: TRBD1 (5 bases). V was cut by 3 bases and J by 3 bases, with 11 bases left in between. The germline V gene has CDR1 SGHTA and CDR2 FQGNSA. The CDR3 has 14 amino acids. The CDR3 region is CASSFGTTDYGYTF. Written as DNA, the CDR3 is TGTGCCAGCAGCTTTGGGACTACGGACTATGGCTACACCTTC.